This T cell receptor (beta chain) was captured by sequencing in a study of T cell changes during pregnancy in multiple sclerosis (dated by TCRdb to the late 2010s). The study in broad terms: Changes in the T cell repertoire over the course of pregnancy were examined in this study in women with multiple sclerosis.

Comments on this clone: Its antigen is unknown. The sample holds no much larger clone one base away, and base qualities are not on file.

The CDR3 sequence holds 15 residues, the cysteine and phenylalanine included. Only the CDR3 DNA stays, 45 bases, in frame from base 1. Cut back by 0 bases and 1 base, the V and J ends lie 9 bases apart. Sequences SEHNR (CDR1) and FQNEAQ (CDR2) are obtained from the germline V gene (reference sequence). Libraries were built with the immunoSEQ multiplex PCR assay. TCRdb took this table from immuneACCESS and kept in-frame rearrangements with V and J called. Such tables lack part of the clones; where checked against another copy, unresolved V genes explain under half of the gap, and the rest is unexplained. Across this sample there are some 56,000 clones, with about 90% seen only once. About 0.64% of the sample is in the top ten clones.

Sequencing was performed on CD4+ T cells from peripheral blood mononuclear cells, taken after pregnancy. This receptor was taken from a female donor with multiple sclerosis, enrolled in a pregnancy study. Recombination joined TRBV7-9 with TRBJ1-1; the best D guess is TRBD1, with 6 bases matching. For the CDR3, the sequence is CASSLALGGNTEAFF. In nucleotides, the sequence is TGTGCCAGCAGCTTAGCGCTAGGGGGGAACACTGAAGCTTTCTTT.